Each of the 30 T cell receptor beta chains below was sequenced from the same sample in a study of T cell responses to AZD1222 COVID-19 vaccine. The table came from immunoSEQ multiplex PCR; TCRdb's copy has only in-frame clones and leaves some out. Among tens of thousands of clones listed, around 84% were seen once. The input for sequencing was peripheral blood, taken on day 0 of AZD1222 vaccination. These receptors came from an adult in good health.

V and J are TRBV7-2 and TRBJ1-3; D call uncertain. The germline V gene encodes CDR1 SGHTA and CDR2 FQGNSA. The CDR3 runs to 16 residues. V lost 5 bases and J 4 bases, leaving 18 bases between the germline ends. CDR3 sequence (DNA): TGTGCCAGCAGCGGGATAGGCAACAATGCAGGAAACACCATATATTTT. This encodes CASSGIGNNAGNTIYF.

The CDR3 is CASTSMNTEAFF. The CDR3 nucleotides are TGTGCCAGCACCAGCATGAACACTGAAGCTTTCTTT. The rearrangement links TRBV7-9 to TRBJ1-1; unclear D gene. The CDR3 is made up of 12 amino acids. Trimming pared 7 bases from V and 0 bases from J, leaving 6 bases between. CDR1 is SEHNR and CDR2 is FQNEAQ in the germline V gene (reference sequence).

J is TRBJ2-3 and V is TRBV5-1, with D unclear. The CDR3 is made up of 14 amino acids. The V end lost 5 bases, the J end lost 2 bases, and 12 bases lay between the germline ends. Germline loops: CDR1 SGHRS, CDR2 YFSETQ. CDR3 in DNA: TGCGCCAGCAGAACTCAAGCGTCCACAGATACGCAGTATTTT. Amino acid sequence: CASRTQASTDTQYF.

The chain links TRBV5-1 to TRBJ1-1; D is possibly TRBD1 (6 bases). The CDR3 has 13 amino acids. Germline V lookup: CDR1 SGHRS, CDR2 YFSETQ. Trimming shortened V by 2 bases and J by 3 bases, and 8 bases separated the two germline ends. Written as DNA, the CDR3 is TGCGCCAGCAGCTTTGCAGGGGACACTGAAGCTTTCTTT. It is translated as CASSFAGDTEAFF.

V and J are TRBV29-1 and TRBJ2-1, with 9 nucleotides matching TRBD2. The CDR3 covers 14 residues. The V gene end was trimmed by 3 bases and the J gene end by 8 bases; junction bases not matched to a gene: 8. Germline V gene sequence: CDR1 SQVTM, CDR2 ANQGSEA. CDR3 region: CSVDTSGGRHEQFF. CDR3 sequence (DNA): TGCAGCGTTGACACCAGCGGGGGGAGACATGAGCAGTTCTTC.

The chain is built from TRBV28 and TRBJ2-3, with D perhaps matching TRBD2 (6 bases). The CDR3 contains 12 residues. Germline assignment: CDR1 MDHEN and CDR2 SYDVKM. V lost 3 bases and J 6 bases, leaving 7 bases between the germline ends. The CDR3 DNA reads as TGTGCCAGCAGTTTTGGGGGGGATACGCAGTATTTT. It translates to CASSFGGDTQYF.

J is TRBJ2-2 and V is TRBV27, with unresolved D. V was trimmed by 6 bases and J by 7 bases, leaving 9 bases between them. The CDR3 length is 12 residues. Germline V lookup: CDR1 MNHEY, CDR2 SMNVEV (reference sequence). CDR3 DNA sequence: TGTGCCAGCAGACCTATGAGCGGGGAGCTGTTTTTT. It yields the protein CASRPMSGELFF.

V and J are TRBV3-1 (or the pseudogene TRBV3-2) and TRBJ2-7; a possible D gene is TRBD2 (5 bases). The germline V and J ends were trimmed by 1 base and 5 bases, with 15 bases remaining between them. Germline-derived CDR1 and CDR2 are LGHDT and YNNKEL (reference sequence). The CDR3 spans 15 residues. CDR3 DNA: TGTGCCAGCAGCCAAGCCTGGAACAGAGGGAACGAGCAGTACTTC. Protein: CASSQAWNRGNEQYF.

The V call is TRBV7-3, the J call TRBJ1-2, with D uncertain. V was clipped by 5 bases and J by 5 bases, with 15 bases between them. There are 14 residues in the CDR3. In germline, CDR1 is SGHTA, CDR2 FQGTGA. The CDR3 nucleotides are TGTGCCAGCAGCCCCGGGTCTACTCTTTATGGCTACACCTTC. Translated: CASSPGSTLYGYTF.

This chain links TRBV29-1 with TRBJ1-2, with D maybe TRBD1 (6 bases). Trimming removed 7 bases at V and 4 bases at J, with 22 bases between. This CDR3 region has 15 residues. Germline assignment: CDR1 SQVTM and CDR2 ANQGSEA. The CDR3 DNA follows: TGCAGCGCTGACTCGGAAAAACAGGGTGGCTATGGCTACACCTTC. This gives the protein CSADSEKQGGYGYTF.

This clone was found once. The rearrangement links TRBV18 to TRBJ1-1; maybe TRBD1 (5 bases). This CDR3 has 14 amino acids. The germline V gene has CDR1 KGHSH and CDR2 LQKENI. V lost 2 bases and J lost 3, with 10 bases in between. CDR3 sequence (DNA): TGTGCCAGCTCACCAAGGGGAGTTGACACTGAAGCTTTCTTT. Protein product: CASSPRGVDTEAFF.

The chain is built from TRBV18 and TRBJ1-2, with D possibly being TRBD1 (5 bases). CDR3 length: 14 residues. Germline-derived CDR1 and CDR2 are KGHSH and LQKENI. V shed 8 bases and J shed 0 bases, with 13 bases lying between them. The CDR3 nucleotides read TGTGCCAGCCACCGGGGGGGATCTAACTATGGCTACACCTTC. Its protein is CASHRGGSNYGYTF.

The chain couples TRBV6-5 to TRBJ1-1; possibly TRBD1 for D (5 bases). Germline V CDR1 and CDR2: MNHEY, SVGAGI. Deletions cut 6 bases from V and 11 bases from J, with 13 bases between. This CDR3 region has 11 residues. The chain's CDR3 is CASSLGEVAFF. Written as DNA, the CDR3 is TGTGCCAGCAGCCTGGGGGAAGTCGCTTTCTTT.

This clone was found a few times. The chain couples TRBV27 to TRBJ1-5; 10 nucleotides agree with TRBD1. The CDR3 runs to 16 residues. Germline values: CDR1 MNHEY, CDR2 SMNVEV (reference sequence). V shed 5 bases and J 4 bases; nucleotides not matched to a gene: 8. The DNA of the CDR3 is TGTGCCAGCAGTCCTCAGGACAGGGGGAGAAATCAGCCCCAGCATTTT. Protein: CASSPQDRGRNQPQHF.

The chain combines TRBV29-1 with TRBJ2-1, with D perhaps TRBD2 (6 bases). The CDR3 is 14 amino acids. Germline loops: CDR1 SQVTM, CDR2 ANQGSEA. V was trimmed by 6 bases and J by 7 bases, leaving 19 bases between them. CDR3 amino acids: CSVRLGDFQNEQFF. The CDR3 region has the DNA TGCAGCGTGAGGCTGGGGGACTTTCAGAATGAGCAGTTCTTC.

The chain employs TRBV18 and TRBJ2-1; 8 bases map to TRBD1. CDR3 length: 13 amino acids. Trimming cost V 3 bases and J 8 bases; bases outside gene matches: 3. Germline V gene data show CDR1 as KGHSH and CDR2 as LQKENI. The CDR3, as DNA: TGTGCCAGCTCACCCCAGGGGGCGGATGAGCAGTTCTTC. Protein: CASSPQGADEQFF.

CDR3 sequence reads: CAWSVRWSTEAFF. The DNA for the CDR3 is TGTGCCTGGAGTGTAAGGTGGAGCACTGAAGCTTTCTTT. The rearrangement links TRBV30 to TRBJ1-1; D is undetermined. Germline CDR1 and CDR2: GTSNPN and SVGIG (reference sequence). V was clipped by 0 bases and J by 4 bases, with 9 bases between them. CDR3 length: 13 amino acids.

This chain joins TRBV5-1 and TRBJ1-6, with a possible D match to TRBD1 (5 bases). The CDR3 contains 15 residues. Germline loops: CDR1 SGHRS, CDR2 YFSETQ. The V and J ends lost 4 bases and 7 bases respectively, with 15 bases between them. CDR3 loop: CASSQGPGLNSPLHF. The CDR3 nucleotides are TGCGCCAGCAGCCAGGGACCCGGCCTCAATTCACCCCTCCACTTT.

By frequency in the sample, this clone is medium-sized. This chain uses TRBV3-1 (or the pseudogene TRBV3-2) with TRBJ1-5; TRBD1 matches 8 bases. The CDR3 covers 17 residues. J lost 6 bases, V lost 1 base, and 11 bases had no gene match. Germline-derived CDR1 and CDR2 are LGHDT and YNNKEL (reference sequence). The CDR3 sequence: CASSQAFDRGGGQPQHF. CDR3 coding DNA: TGTGCCAGCAGCCAAGCCTTCGACAGGGGTGGTGGTCAGCCCCAGCATTTT.

The gene calls are TRBV9 and TRBJ2-7, with D possibly being TRBD1 (5 bases). V shed 0 bases and J shed 3 bases, with 13 bases lying between them. Germline values: CDR1 SGDLS, CDR2 YYNGEE. CDR3 length equals 15 residues. CDR3 bases: TGTGCCAGCAGCGTAGATTGGGGCCCAAGCTACGAGCAGTACTTC. Protein product: CASSVDWGPSYEQYF.

This rearrangement joins TRBV7-2 to TRBJ1-2, with D possibly matching TRBD1 (5 bases). This CDR3 has 13 amino acids. The V and J ends lost 5 bases and 5 bases respectively, with 12 bases between them. From germline, CDR1 is SGHTA and CDR2 FQGNSA. The chain's CDR3 is CASSPDRSYGYTF. CDR3 in DNA: TGTGCCAGCAGCCCAGACAGATCTTATGGCTACACCTTC.

The rearrangement joins TRBV3-1 (or the pseudogene TRBV3-2) to TRBJ2-5, with D hard to call. The germline V and J ends were trimmed by 5 bases and 1 base, with 2 bases remaining between them. The V gene's germline CDR1 is LGHDT and CDR2 YNNKEL (reference sequence). The CDR3 extends over 11 amino acids. The CDR3 DNA reads as TGTGCCAGCAGCGCCCAAGAGACCCAGTACTTC. Protein product: CASSAQETQYF.

This sequence joins TRBV5-4 and TRBJ1-1; D may be TRBD1 (6 bases). The CDR3 loop spans 13 amino acids. Trimming took 1 base from V and 8 from J, leaving 12 bases between them. Germline V gene sequence: CDR1 SGHNT, CDR2 YYREEE (reference sequence). CDR3: CASSLRGGREAFF. The CDR3 DNA follows: TGTGCCAGCAGCTTGAGGGGGGGTAGGGAAGCTTTCTTT.

The CDR3 region is CASSSGLGRLYQETQYF. DNA for the CDR3: TGCGCCAGCAGCTCGGGTTTGGGCCGACTGTACCAAGAGACCCAGTACTTC. V gene TRBV5-1 combines with J gene TRBJ2-5; D is undetermined. In germline, CDR1 is SGHRS, CDR2 YFSETQ. This CDR3 comprises 17 residues. The V end lost 3 bases, the J end lost 0 bases, and 18 bases lay between the germline ends.

The rearrangement joins TRBV7-8 to TRBJ1-6; TRBD1 matches at 8 bases. V lost 2 bases and J lost 8; bases outside the gene matches: 8. Germline V lookup: CDR1 SGHVS, CDR2 FQNEAQ. This CDR3 region has 16 residues. The CDR3 nucleotides read TGTGCCAGCAGCTTATTCCCTACAGGGGGTTATTCACCCCTCCACTTT. Its translation is CASSLFPTGGYSPLHF.

This clone has more than one count but fewer than ten. The V call is TRBV12-3 or TRBV12-4, the J call TRBJ1-1; tentatively, D is TRBD1 (5 bases). This CDR3 region has 13 residues. V dropped 3 bases and J dropped 6 bases, with 11 bases sitting between them. CDR3 DNA: TGTGCCAGCAGTTTGAATGGGGCGCCTGAAGCTTTCTTT. This encodes CASSLNGAPEAFF.

The rearrangement uses TRBV10-3 and TRBJ1-1; tentatively, D is TRBD1 (6 bases). Deletions cut 6 bases from V and 1 base from J, with 12 bases between. The CDR3 length is 14 residues. Germline V gene lookup returns CDR1 ENHRY and CDR2 SYGVKD. CDR3 in DNA: TGTGCCATCAGGACCCAGACAGGGAACACTGAAGCTTTCTTT. It translates to CAIRTQTGNTEAFF.

V usage is TRBV12-3 or TRBV12-4 and J usage is TRBJ2-4, with 10 bases fitting TRBD1. Germline trimming cut 6 bases from V and 8 bases from J; bases unmatched to any gene: 4. The CDR3 covers 13 residues. In nucleotides, the CDR3 is TGTGCCAGCAGCGACAGGGGGCCGGACATTCAGTACTTC. Encoded protein: CASSDRGPDIQYF.

The genes are TRBV5-1 and TRBJ2-1; 13 bases are a match to TRBD2. Germline V gene lookup returns CDR1 SGHRS and CDR2 YFSETQ. This CDR3 is built from 16 residues. The junction had 6 bases not matched to a gene; V was cut back by 2 bases and J by 7 bases. This CDR3 is CASSLPTSGGQNEQFF. CDR3 DNA sequence: TGCGCCAGCAGCTTACCGACTAGCGGGGGGCAGAATGAGCAGTTCTTC. Full variable domain (missing parts from reference TRBV5-1 and TRBJ2-1): KAGVTQTPRYLIKTRGQQVTLSCSPISGHRSVSWYQQTPGQGLQFLFEYFSETQRNKGNFPGRFSGRQFSNSRSEMNVSTLELGDSALYLCASSLPTSGGQNEQFFGPGTRLTVL.

DNA for the CDR3: TGTGCTAGTCCTCTGGGGGTGAACACTGAAGCTTTCTTT. It is translated as CASPLGVNTEAFF. V and J are TRBV2 and TRBJ1-1; possible D gene TRBD1, 5 bases. The germline V gene encodes CDR1 SNHLY and CDR2 FYNNEI. The length of the CDR3 is 13 residues.